The present TCR beta chain was sequenced within a study of blood T cells in healthy people across ages. V dropped 0 bases and J dropped 3; count of bases not matched to a gene: 11. The CDR3 has 17 amino acids. Germline lookup yields CDR1 MNHEY and CDR2 SMNVEV (reference sequence). Primed by a sample-barcoded 5' primer and a J-beta primer mix, a second PCR proceeded for 7 to 11 cycles. In TCRdb, the 5' RACE reads were re-called with MiXCR into one record per CDR3 protein. The data contain about 900,000 distinct CDR3 sequences, 55% to 65% of them seen just once; the ten biggest clones take up 28%. This TCR derives from a man younger than 40 in good health. The chain joins TRBV27 to TRBJ2-7; 7 bases map to TRBD2. Source material: blood. For the CDR3, the DNA is TGTGCCAGCAGTTTATCGGTGGGGGGGATCTCCGACTACGAGCAGTACTTC. Translating gives CASSLSVGGISDYEQYF.